A single sample is the source of the 10 T cell receptor beta chains below, sequenced in a study of regulatory T cells in long-lasting Graves disease. The time point: newly diagnosed GD, antithyroid drugs for less than 3 months. Extracted PBMC RNA gave rise to the TCR library. Libraries of TCR beta came from iRepertoire HTBI primers plus Arm-PCR of CDR3 regions. TCRdb reanalysed the multiplex PCR reads using MiXCR and keeps one entry per CDR3 protein. The sample includes under 700,000 distinct CDR3 sequences, approximately 16% of them seen just once. This sample was shared with a second study, whose subject was T cells in Graves' hyperthyroidism and ophthalmopathy.

Sample: peripheral blood mononuclear cells (PBMCs), taken at new diagnosis, from a patient treated with antithyroid drugs. Receptors were obtained from a woman aged 35-65 years with Graves disease.

This clonotype was recorded a few times. This chain uses TRBV24-1 with TRBJ1-5; D not certain. Germline-derived CDR1 and CDR2 are KGHDR and SFDVKD. The CDR3 extends over 14 amino acids. Trimming left V 5 bases short and J 5 bases short, with 12 bases between. For the CDR3, the DNA is TGTGCCACCAGTGGGCTCGGAAGGGATCAGCCCCAGCATTTT. Its translation is CATSGLGRDQPQHF.

This clonotype was counted ten times or more. The chain uses TRBV9 and TRBJ1-1; possibly TRBD1 for D (5 bases). Germline loops: CDR1 SGDLS, CDR2 YYNGEE. The CDR3 consists of 13 residues. The germline V and J ends were trimmed by 0 bases and 5 bases, with 8 bases remaining between them. As DNA, the CDR3 is TGTGCCAGCAGCGTAGGGGGCTTGACTGAAGCTTTCTTT. This sequence encodes CASSVGGLTEAFF.

The table lists this clonotype with many counts. The rearrangement joins TRBV20-1 to TRBJ2-1, with 14 nucleotides matching TRBD2. The germline V gene has CDR1 DFQATT and CDR2 SNEGSKA (reference sequence). J gave up 9 bases and V 7 bases, and 11 bases lay outside the gene matches. The CDR3 totals 15 residues. DNA for the CDR3: TGCAGTGTTCCTCGACTAGCGGGGGGGCAGGGTGAGCAGTTCTTC. It encodes CSVPRLAGGQGEQFF.

The chain is built from TRBV19 and TRBJ2-7, with TRBD1 as a possible D gene (5 bases). The length of the CDR3 is 15 residues. Germline CDR1 reads LNHDA; CDR2 reads SQIVND (reference sequence). V lost 4 bases and J 4 bases, leaving 17 bases between the germline ends. The CDR3 spells CASSRGADISYEQYF. DNA for the CDR3: TGTGCCAGTAGTAGGGGCGCGGACATCTCGTACGAGCAGTACTTC.

This clonotype was counted at least ten times. The genes are TRBV12-3 or TRBV12-4 and TRBJ2-1; 8 bases agree with TRBD1. This CDR3 comprises 19 residues. With 5 bases clipped from V and 1 base from J, the junction kept 16 bases outside the gene matches. This chain's CDR3 is CASSESGTGLLSSYNEQFF. CDR3 DNA: TGTGCCAGCAGTGAATCCGGGACAGGATTACTCTCTTCCTACAATGAGCAGTTCTTC.

This clonotype was seen many times. The gene calls are TRBV3-1 and TRBJ1-1, with D unclear. CDR1 and CDR2 (germline): LGHDT, YNNKEL (reference sequence). The CDR3 runs to 15 residues. V lost 4 bases, J lost 0 bases, and 12 bases lay in between. DNA of the CDR3: TGTGCCAGCAGCCCTAATGGGGTCATGAACACTGAAGCTTTCTTT. Amino acids: CASSPNGVMNTEAFF.

This clonotype was seen many times. The chain links TRBV27 to TRBJ2-7; 9 bases are shared with TRBD1. There are 15 residues in the CDR3. V lost 2 bases to trimming and J lost 2 bases; unmatched junction nucleotides: 4. Germline V gene data show CDR1 as MNHEY and CDR2 as SMNVEV (reference sequence). CDR3 region: CASSLSGTGPYEQYF. CDR3 nucleotide sequence: TGTGCCAGCAGTTTAAGCGGGACAGGGCCCTACGAGCAGTACTTC.

The CDR3 DNA reads TGTGCCAGCAGCGCCCGGGACAGGAGCTCCTACAATGAGCAGTTCTTC. It is translated as CASSARDRSSYNEQFF. The V gene is TRBV14, the J gene TRBJ2-1; TRBD1 agrees at 8 bases. There are 16 residues in the CDR3. V shed 5 bases, J shed 0 bases, and the junction held 6 bases outside the gene matches. CDR1 and CDR2 (germline): SGHDN, FVKESK. Full variable domain (rest looked up from reference TRBV14 and TRBJ2-1): EAGVTQFPSHSVIEKGQTVTLRCDPISGHDNLYWYRRVMGKEIKFLLHFVKESKQDESGMPNNRFLAERTGGTYSTLKVQPAELEDSGVYFCASSARDRSSYNEQFFGPGTRLTVL.

This clonotype was counted a single time. The chain couples TRBV19 to TRBJ2-3; 9 bases align to TRBD1. Trimming at V came to 5 bases and at J to 2 bases, leaving 5 bases not matched to a gene. CDR3 length: 15 amino acids. Germline CDR1 LNHDA, CDR2 SQIVND (reference sequence). The CDR3 DNA follows: TGTGCCAGTAGTGGAGGGACAGGGATCACAGATACGCAGTATTTT. It specifies CASSGGTGITDTQYF.

V gene TRBV7-6 combines with J gene TRBJ2-7, with D possibly being TRBD1 or TRBD2 (5 bases each). Germline V gives CDR1 SGHVS, CDR2 FNYEAQ. Deletions cut 1 base from V and 3 bases from J, with 13 bases between. The CDR3 totals 15 residues. The DNA of the CDR3 is TGTGCCAGCAGCTTAGGGGACGGGCCCCTCTACGAGCAGTACTTC. The encoded protein is CASSLGDGPLYEQYF.